This T cell receptor beta chain was found in a study of blood T cell repertoires in COVID-19. Germline CDR1 and CDR2: MDHEN and SYDVKM. The J segment lost 5 bases and the V segment lost 8 bases, leaving 13 bases of the junction unmatched. The CDR3 sequence is 16 residues long. In Seattle, patients joined the study during active infection and were tracked longitudinally. TCRdb's copy holds only in-frame clones and misses some; the assay was immunoSEQ multiplex PCR. The sample consists of about 160,000 clones, 60% to 85% of them appearing once. This clone was picked up a small number of times. This TCR came from a woman between 55 and 75 years old with COVID-19, enrolled during active disease. The V call is TRBV28, the J call TRBJ1-1, with 11 bases fitting TRBD1. Sequencing was carried out using peripheral blood. This CDR3 reads CASGFPWGTGGTEAFF. The CDR3 nucleotides read TGTGCCAGCGGATTCCCTTGGGGGACAGGGGGAACTGAAGCTTTCTTT.